Below, one T cell receptor beta chain is given with its context. This record comes from a study of blood T cells in healthy people across ages. The trim removed 2 bases at V and 8 bases at J, leaving 8 bases unmatched. This CDR3 region has 14 residues. CDR1 and CDR2 (germline): SGHTA, FQGNSA. RNA extraction gave at least 5.5 micrograms of total RNA per sample. The second PCR ran about 6 to 11 cycles with a sample-barcoded 5' primer and J-beta primers. TCRdb re-called the 5' RACE reads with MiXCR, one entry per CDR3 protein. The sample shows approximately 1.5 million distinct CDR3 sequences, approximately 42% of them seen only once.

The sample was blood. The source of this sequence is a woman aged 18-29 years in good health. This sequence joins TRBV7-2 and TRBJ1-1, with 7 bases identical to TRBD1. CDR3 nucleotides: TGTGCCAGCAGCTTAAACAAGGGGGCGAGCGAAGCTTTCTTT. Residues: CASSLNKGASEAFF.